The 20 T cell receptor beta chains below come from one sample, sequenced in a study of control samples from healthy donors and cancer patients. The repertoire was sequenced with immunoSEQ multiplex PCR; TCRdb's copy has only in-frame clones and lacks some. The sample consists of some 120,000 clones, over 75% of them appearing once. Sequencing was carried out using PBMCs. These receptor sequences come from a woman aged 45-65 years with colorectal cancer.

V gene TRBV24-1 combines with J gene TRBJ2-3; 8 nucleotides match TRBD1. The CDR3 has 15 residues. Germline CDR1 reads KGHDR; CDR2 reads SFDVKD. V lost 3 bases, J lost 5 bases, and 6 bases stayed unmatched. The CDR3 nucleotides are TGTGCCACCAGTGATCCCCTTGACAGGGGAGATACGCAGTATTTT. Its protein product is CATSDPLDRGDTQYF.

V is TRBV28 and J is TRBJ1-1, with D unclear. Germline V gene data show CDR1 as MDHEN and CDR2 as SYDVKM. The CDR3 covers 13 residues. The V and J ends lost 4 bases and 11 bases respectively, with 17 bases between them. The CDR3 reads CASSSTPGARAFF. The CDR3 DNA reads as TGTGCCAGCAGTTCTACCCCAGGAGCTCGTGCTTTCTTT.

The CDR3 DNA reads TGTGCCAGCAGCCAGGGAAGATCAGGGGGCGAGCAGTACTTC. Translating gives CASSQGRSGGEQYF. This chain joins TRBV3-1 (or the pseudogene TRBV3-2) and TRBJ2-7; TRBD1 matches at 7 bases. Germline CDR1 reads LGHDT; CDR2 reads YNNKEL (reference sequence). V trimming: 3 bases; J trimming: 6 bases; junction bases outside the gene matches: 8. The length of the CDR3 is 14 residues.

The V gene is TRBV19, the J gene TRBJ1-3, with D possibly TRBD1 on 5 matching bases. Germline V gene lookup returns CDR1 LNHDA and CDR2 SQIVND (reference sequence). The CDR3 runs 15 residues. V was clipped by 8 bases and J by 0 bases, with 14 bases between them. CDR3 in amino acids: CASAEGTTSGNTIYF. CDR3 nucleotides: TGTGCCAGTGCCGAGGGGACCACCTCTGGAAACACCATATATTTT.

This chain connects TRBV2 to TRBJ1-1; the D is unclear. The CDR3 spans 15 residues. The V gene's germline CDR1 is SNHLY and CDR2 FYNNEI. The V gene lost 3 bases and the J gene lost 1 base, with 12 bases spanning the gap. DNA of the CDR3: TGTGCCAGCAGTGAGGGTTTTCCTGGGAACACTGAAGCTTTCTTT. It is translated as CASSEGFPGNTEAFF.

This chain joins TRBV19 and TRBJ2-2; 7 positions match TRBD1. The CDR3 loop spans 17 amino acids. V shed 3 bases, J shed 4 bases, and the junction held 11 bases outside the gene matches. Germline V gene sequence: CDR1 LNHDA, CDR2 SQIVND (reference sequence). CDR3 bases: TGTGCCAGTAGTATCCCGGACAGGCCTGCAGGCACCGGGGAGCTGTTTTTT. This sequence encodes CASSIPDRPAGTGELFF.

The chain joins TRBV11-2 to TRBJ2-1; maybe TRBD2 (6 bases). Looked up from germline, CDR1 is SGHAT and CDR2 is FQNNGV. Trimming took 5 bases from V and 0 from J, leaving 14 bases between them. The CDR3 is 16 amino acids. The CDR3 region is CASSTAGPNSYNEQFF. Written as DNA, the CDR3 is TGTGCCAGCAGCACCGCGGGACCGAACTCCTACAATGAGCAGTTCTTC.

The chain couples TRBV6-6 to TRBJ2-5, with 9 nucleotides matching TRBD1. Trimming removed 5 bases from V and 3 bases from J; junction bases left unmatched: 7. Germline V lookup: CDR1 MNHNY, CDR2 SVGAGI (reference sequence). The CDR3 totals 15 residues. CDR3 coding DNA: TGTGCCAGCAGTGGCTCCAGGGACAGGGAAGAGACCCAGTACTTC. Protein product: CASSGSRDREETQYF.

V is TRBV5-4 and J is TRBJ2-6; D perhaps matches TRBD1 (6 bases). Trimming stripped 2 bases from V and 1 base from J, with 13 bases between. The CDR3 length is 17 residues. Germline lookup yields CDR1 SGHNT and CDR2 YYREEE (reference sequence). CDR3 protein: CASSFLGAHSGANVLTF. CDR3 DNA sequence: TGTGCCAGCAGCTTTCTGGGGGCGCATTCTGGGGCCAACGTCCTGACTTTC.

CDR3 region: CASSPETSTDTQYF. The CDR3 DNA sequence: TGCGCCAGCAGTCCAGAGACTAGCACAGATACGCAGTATTTT. The chain recombines TRBV4-1 with TRBJ2-3; D gene uncertain. Between the trimmed V and J ends, which lost 6 bases and 0 bases, there was a span of 10 bases. The germline gives CDR1 MGHRA, CDR2 YSYEKL. CDR3 length: 14 residues.

J is TRBJ2-5 and V is TRBV2; 8 nucleotides match TRBD1. V was clipped by 6 bases and J by 1 base; unmatched bases: 4. The germline CDR1 and CDR2 sequences are SNHLY and FYNNEI. CDR3 length equals 14 residues. As DNA, the CDR3 is TGTGCCAGCAGGAGGACAGGGCCCCAAGAGACCCAGTACTTC. It encodes CASRRTGPQETQYF.

This clone was counted a single time. This chain joins TRBV12-5 and TRBJ2-5, with a weak D call TRBD1 (6 bases). CDR3 length: 16 residues. CDR1 is LGHNT, CDR2 FRNRAP, per germline. Trimming pared 5 bases from V and 7 bases from J, leaving 23 bases between. CDR3 in DNA: TGTGCTAGTGGTCCCGACGACCTTCAACTAGGGGGGACCCAGTACTTC. This translates into CASGPDDLQLGGTQYF.

The chain employs TRBV19 and TRBJ2-1, with D unresolved. This CDR3 has 15 amino acids. With 3 bases removed from V and 0 bases from J, the gap between germline ends came to 9 bases. Germline CDR1 is LNHDA and CDR2 is SQIVND (reference sequence). The CDR3 region has the DNA TGTGCCAGTAGTATCCCGATGAGCTCCTACAATGAGCAGTTCTTC. Protein: CASSIPMSSYNEQFF.

This chain links TRBV5-4 with TRBJ2-5, with D tentatively TRBD2 (6 bases). V was trimmed by 4 bases and J by 5 bases, leaving 12 bases between them. The CDR3 contains 13 residues. CDR1 is SGHNT and CDR2 is YYREEE in the germline V gene (reference sequence). As DNA, the CDR3 is TGTGCCAGCAGCCCGGAGGGTAGGGAGACCCAGTACTTC. Translated: CASSPEGRETQYF.

V and J are TRBV19 and TRBJ1-1; tentative D call: TRBD1 (5 bases). The CDR3 is made up of 15 amino acids. Germline V gene lookup returns CDR1 LNHDA and CDR2 SQIVND (reference sequence). Trimming took 1 base from V and 1 from J, leaving 10 bases between them. The CDR3 DNA reads TGTGCCAGTAGTATAGGGGGGGAGCCGAACACTGAAGCTTTCTTT. Protein: CASSIGGEPNTEAFF.

The chain has TRBV6-2 or TRBV6-3 and TRBJ1-2, with 9 positions matching TRBD1. In germline, CDR1 is MNHEY, CDR2 SVGEGT. There are 13 residues in the CDR3. V was pared by 5 bases and J by 6 bases, with 4 bases of the junction left unmatched. Here the CDR3 reads CASSIDRGNGYTF. CDR3 DNA: TGTGCCAGCAGTATCGACAGGGGGAATGGCTACACCTTC.

The chain joins TRBV19 to TRBJ2-1, with 10 bases lining up with TRBD1. Germline V gives CDR1 LNHDA, CDR2 SQIVND (reference sequence). This CDR3 spans 14 amino acids. V was clipped by 6 bases and J by 7 bases; unmatched bases: 6. In DNA, the CDR3 is TGTGCCAGTAGACCGGGACAGGGGAGGAATGAGCAGTTCTTC. Its protein product is CASRPGQGRNEQFF. The full variable domain, its missing parts supplied by reference TRBV19 and TRBJ2-1, is DGGITQSPKYLFRKEGQNVTLSCEQNLNHDAMYWYRQDPGQGLRLIYYSQIVNDFQKGDIAEGYSVSREKKESFPLTVTSAQKNPTAFYLCASRPGQGRNEQFFGPGTRLTVL.

The chain joins TRBV19 to TRBJ1-4; D ambiguous. Trimming stripped 11 bases from V and 7 bases from J, with 23 bases between. The germline V gene has CDR1 LNHDA and CDR2 SQIVND (reference sequence). The CDR3 consists of 15 residues. The CDR3 region is CAVRAGDQAREKLFF. CDR3 DNA sequence: TGTGCCGTAAGGGCCGGGGATCAGGCGCGTGAAAAACTGTTTTTT.

The chain couples TRBV28 to TRBJ1-3, with D possibly matching TRBD1 (5 bases). Germline-derived CDR1 and CDR2 are MDHEN and SYDVKM. Trimming left V 8 bases short and J 0 bases short, with 11 bases between. CDR3 length equals 14 residues. In nucleotides, the CDR3 is TGTGCCAGCTTCCAGGGTTCCTCTGGAAACACCATATATTTT. It translates to CASFQGSSGNTIYF.

This clone appeared a single time. The chain recombines TRBV5-4 with TRBJ1-2; TRBD1 is a possible D gene (5 bases). CDR1 and CDR2 (germline): SGHNT, YYREEE (reference sequence). The V end lost 5 bases, the J end lost 2 bases, and 16 bases lay between the germline ends. The CDR3 runs 15 residues. The CDR3 here is CASRSGTEKNYGYTF. CDR3 sequence (DNA): TGTGCCAGCAGGTCCGGGACGGAAAAGAACTATGGCTACACCTTC.